This is a list of T cell receptor beta chains from one sample in a study of T cells in Graves' hyperthyroidism and ophthalmopathy. One entry per CDR3 protein, called by TCRdb with MiXCR from the multiplex PCR reads. The repertoire holds about 420,000 distinct CDR3 sequences, with more than 15% as singletons. Sequenced sample: blood. The source of these receptors is a woman younger than 30 with Graves' hyperthyroidism. CDR3s include the opening cysteine and the closing phenylalanine or tryptophan. Fields, in order: J gene, D gene, V gene, clone size, CDR3 protein, CDR3 DNA. The D gene is left open where the match is weak. Rows give clone size only sometimes, using once, few, many, or a class for an expanded clone.

>TRBJ2-3|.|TRBV7-9|many
CASSSTGLDTQYF
TGTGCCAGCAGCTCCACAGGGTTGGATACGCAGTATTTT
>TRBJ1-3|TRBD1|TRBV11-2|many
CASSSDRVSGNTIYF
TGTGCCAGCAGCTCCGACAGGGTCTCTGGAAACACCATATATTTT
>TRBJ1-6|.|TRBV4-1|few
CASSQESGSSYNSPLHF
TGCGCCAGCAGCCAAGAGTCCGGGAGCTCCTATAATTCACCCCTCCACTTT
>TRBJ2-5|TRBD2|TRBV20-1|.
CSAPGTSGSKGHRETQYF
TGCAGTGCCCCTGGGACTAGCGGGTCCAAGGGCCACCGGGAGACCCAGTACTTC
>TRBJ1-1|.|TRBV3-1|many
CASSQRGASTEAFF
TGTGCCAGCAGCCAGCGAGGGGCTAGCACTGAAGCTTTCTTT
>TRBJ2-7|.|TRBV20-1|many
CSATSGTYEQYF
TGCAGTGCAACGTCGGGAACCTACGAGCAGTACTTC
>TRBJ1-5|.|TRBV7-2|many
CASSLRQGNQPQHF
TGTGCCAGCAGCCTTCGACAGGGCAATCAGCCCCAGCATTTT
>TRBJ2-1|TRBD2|TRBV7-6|.
CASSLTSGAWNEQFF
TGTGCCAGCAGCTTAACTAGCGGGGCCTGGAATGAGCAGTTCTTC
>TRBJ2-7|TRBD1|TRBV4-1|.
CASSQARGTGGFSEQYF
TGCGCCAGCAGCCAAGCGCGCGGCACAGGGGGCTTCTCCGAGCAGTACTTC
>TRBJ2-7|.|TRBV28|many
CASSFGSRGSYEQYF
TGTGCCAGCAGTTTCGGGTCCAGGGGCTCCTACGAGCAGTACTTC
>TRBJ2-1|.|TRBV6-1|.
CASSPQRGWNEQFF
TGTGCCAGCAGTCCCCAACGGGGGTGGAATGAGCAGTTCTTC
>TRBJ2-4|TRBD1|TRBV6-2/TRBV6-3|few
CASSYRIPRQGNIQYF
TGTGCCAGCAGTTACCGAATCCCTCGACAGGGAAACATTCAGTACTTC
>TRBJ2-7|.|TRBV7-2|many
CASSNRPGLPTGEQYF
TGTGCCAGCAGCAATCGACCTGGCCTCCCGACGGGAGAGCAGTACTTC
>TRBJ1-1|TRBD1|TRBV7-9|.
CASSLEGTGNSEAFF
TGTGCCAGCAGCTTAGAAGGGACAGGGAATAGTGAAGCTTTCTTT
>TRBJ2-1|TRBD2|TRBV10-3|.
CAISGTSGDSYNEQFF
TGTGCCATCTCCGGGACTAGCGGGGACTCCTACAATGAGCAGTTCTTC
>TRBJ2-2|TRBD2|TRBV6-1|.
CATLSVAGTSNTGELFF
TGTGCCACCTTATCAGTAGCGGGAACCTCGAACACCGGGGAGCTGTTTTTT
>TRBJ2-7|TRBD2|TRBV5-1|.
CASSLGLAGIFYEQYF
TGCGCCAGCAGTTTGGGACTAGCGGGAATCTTCTACGAGCAGTACTTC
>TRBJ2-2|.|TRBV3-1|many
CASSHPFSGESGELFF
TGTGCCAGCAGCCACCCCTTTTCAGGAGAATCCGGGGAGCTGTTTTTT
>TRBJ2-2|.|TRBV10-1|few
CASGETGRTSNTGELFF
TGCGCCAGCGGTGAAACAGGCCGCACTTCGAACACCGGGGAGCTGTTTTTT
>TRBJ1-2|TRBD1|TRBV7-2|.
CASSLQGEDYGYTF
TGTGCCAGCAGCCTACAGGGGGAGGACTATGGCTACACCTTC
>TRBJ1-1|.|TRBV28|.
CASSPRPGYRLPEAFF
TGTGCCAGCAGTCCCCGACCCGGCTACAGGCTTCCTGAAGCTTTCTTT